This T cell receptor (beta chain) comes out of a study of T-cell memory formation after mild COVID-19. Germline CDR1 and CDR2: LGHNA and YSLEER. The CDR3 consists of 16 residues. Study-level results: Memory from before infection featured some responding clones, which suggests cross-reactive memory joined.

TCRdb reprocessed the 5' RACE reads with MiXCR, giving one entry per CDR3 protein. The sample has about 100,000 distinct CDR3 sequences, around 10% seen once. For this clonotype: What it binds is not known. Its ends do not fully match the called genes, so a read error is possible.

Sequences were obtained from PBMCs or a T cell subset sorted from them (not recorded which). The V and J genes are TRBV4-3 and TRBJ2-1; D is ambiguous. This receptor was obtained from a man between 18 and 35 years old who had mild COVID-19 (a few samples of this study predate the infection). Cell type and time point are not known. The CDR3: CASSQDPPQAYNEQVF. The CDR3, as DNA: TGCGCCAGCAGCCAAGACCCCCCCCAGGCCTACAATGAGCAGGTCTTC.